This T cell receptor beta chain appears in the sequencing data of a study of cytomegalovirus exposure and HLA in healthy donors. Study conclusions and caveats: Most TCR sequences were rare, but some public TCRs occurred in many donors. Rates of TCR association differed by HLA locus in a later analysis, with DRB1 highest and HLA-C lowest.

As to this clone: Its specificity is unknown.

The PCR had 60 Vbeta and 13 Jbeta primers. The repertoire was sequenced with immunoSEQ multiplex PCR; TCRdb's copy has only in-frame clones and lacks some. The sample carries approximately 160,000 clones, over 70% recorded once. CDR1 and CDR2 from the germline V gene are MNHNY and SVGAGI (reference sequence). V shed 5 bases and J shed 12 bases, with 16 bases lying between them. The length of the CDR3 is 12 residues. Specimen: PBMCs. The source of this sequence is a man aged 50 to 59 in good health and CMV-seropositive. V is TRBV6-6 and J is TRBJ1-2; D perhaps matches TRBD1 (6 bases). The CDR3 sequence is CASSPRGGEDTF. CDR3 bases: TGTGCCAGCAGTCCCCGAGGGGGAGAGGACACCTTC.